The 10 T cell receptor beta chains listed next were all sequenced from one sample in a study of blood T cell repertoires in COVID-19. Assay: immunoSEQ multiplex PCR; the TCRdb copy retains only in-frame clones and omits some. The data show roughly 80,000 clones, just over 85% seen once. The sample consisted of peripheral blood. The receptors were gathered from a woman aged 80 or over with acute or convalescent COVID-19.

The rearrangement uses TRBV19 and TRBJ2-5; 10 positions agree with TRBD1. This CDR3 has 16 amino acids. V dropped 7 bases and J dropped 3; count of bases not matched to a gene: 11. In germline, CDR1 is LNHDA, CDR2 SQIVND (reference sequence). The CDR3 sequence: CASTPAPGTGEETQYF. For the CDR3, the DNA is TGTGCCAGTACCCCAGCTCCTGGGACAGGGGAAGAGACCCAGTACTTC.

V usage is TRBV6-6 and J usage is TRBJ2-7; D not resolved. V was shortened by 4 bases and J by 1 base, with 8 bases between the two germline ends. The CDR3 contains 13 residues. Germline-derived CDR1 and CDR2 are MNHNY and SVGAGI (reference sequence). CDR3 coding DNA: TGTGCCAGCAGTTCTGGCGGATCCTACGAGCAGTACTTC. Encoded protein: CASSSGGSYEQYF.

The chain couples TRBV7-2 to TRBJ2-6; possibly TRBD2 for D (6 bases). This CDR3 spans 16 amino acids. CDR1 and CDR2 (germline): SGHTA, FQGNSA. Trimming took off 0 bases at V and 3 bases at J, with 9 bases between the two ends. This CDR3 reads CASSLARGSGANVLTF. CDR3 DNA sequence: TGTGCCAGCAGCTTAGCGCGGGGAAGTGGGGCCAACGTCCTGACTTTC.

The chain carries TRBV14 and TRBJ2-6, with no clear D. The CDR3 is 15 residues long. Germline lookup yields CDR1 SGHDN and CDR2 FVKESK. Trimming pared 0 bases from V and 0 bases from J, leaving 3 bases between. For the CDR3, the DNA is TGTGCCAGCAGCCAAGAGAGCTCTGGGGCCAACGTCCTGACTTTC. Protein product: CASSQESSGANVLTF.

The chain couples TRBV30 to TRBJ1-2, with TRBD1 as a possible D gene (6 bases). The V end was cut by 0 bases, the J end by 8 bases, with 16 bases between. The CDR3 covers 14 residues. Germline V gives CDR1 GTSNPN, CDR2 SVGIG (reference sequence). The CDR3 sequence is CAWSVLPQGRGYTF. DNA for the CDR3: TGTGCCTGGAGTGTATTACCACAGGGTCGAGGCTACACCTTC.

CDR3 protein: CASNGGTSPDTQYF. CDR3 DNA: TGTGCCAGCAATGGGGGGACGAGCCCAGATACGCAGTATTTT. J is TRBJ2-3 and V is TRBV2; D may be TRBD2 (6 bases). The CDR3 loop spans 14 amino acids. Germline CDR1 reads SNHLY; CDR2 reads FYNNEI. V lost 7 bases, J lost 4 bases, and 15 bases lay in between.

The chain has TRBV6-6 and TRBJ2-5; 11 bases agree with TRBD2. Germline assignment: CDR1 MNHNY and CDR2 SVGAGI (reference sequence). The CDR3 contains 17 residues. After removal of 5 bases from V and 4 bases from J, the junction contained 12 bases not matched to a gene. CDR3: CASSPRGSGRGGETQYF. The DNA of the CDR3 is TGTGCCAGCAGTCCCCGCGGTAGCGGGAGGGGTGGAGAGACCCAGTACTTC.

The V gene is TRBV9, the J gene TRBJ2-3; 7 positions match TRBD2. After removal of 1 base from V and 4 bases from J, the junction contained 9 bases not matched to a gene. This CDR3 has 16 amino acids. CDR1 and CDR2 from the germline V gene are SGDLS and YYNGEE. CDR3 nucleotide sequence: TGTGCCAGCAGCGTACCCCGGCCCGGGGGGTCAGATACGCAGTATTTT. Protein product: CASSVPRPGGSDTQYF.

V and J are TRBV7-9 and TRBJ1-1; TRBD1 aligns across 9 bases. Germline assignment: CDR1 SEHNR and CDR2 FQNEAQ (reference sequence). V lost 5 bases and J lost 5; bases outside the gene matches: 9. The CDR3 loop spans 15 amino acids. CDR3 in amino acids: CASSTWTGQGTEAFF. DNA of the CDR3: TGTGCCAGCAGCACATGGACGGGACAGGGAACTGAAGCTTTCTTT.

This clone turned up a few times. The V gene is TRBV6-6, the J gene TRBJ2-1; D unresolved. Germline assignment: CDR1 MNHNY and CDR2 SVGAGI (reference sequence). The CDR3 length is 12 residues. The V end was cut by 0 bases, the J end by 9 bases, with 6 bases between. CDR3 amino acids: CASSYSESEQFF. The CDR3 region has the DNA TGTGCCAGCAGTTACTCGGAGTCTGAGCAGTTCTTC.